Listed below are T cell receptor beta chains from one sample, sequenced in a study of early T cells in non-severe SARS-CoV-2 infection. TCRdb independently ran MiXCR on the 5' RACE reads; one entry per CDR3 protein. This table has tens of thousands of distinct CDR3 sequences, around 15% appearing once. Material: whole blood. The receptors derive from an adult who was a healthcare worker with PCR-confirmed SARS-CoV-2 infection or an uninfected control (not recorded which). Each CDR3 is given with its conserved first and last residue. The D gene is left open where the match is weak. Part of the rows lack a size; the others show once, few, many or a class for expanded clones.

>-|TRBV7-9|few|TRBJ2-7
TGTGCCAGCAACCCCACAGGGACGAACGAGCAGTACTTC
CASNPTGTNEQYF
>TRBD2|TRBV5-1|-|TRBJ2-5
TGCGCCAGCAGCGACCTAGCGGGAGTGGGAGAGACCCAGTACTTC
CASSDLAGVGETQYF
>-|TRBV5-1|many|TRBJ2-5
TGCGCCAGCAGCTTGTCCCCCCGGGTAGGCGGAGAGACCCAGTACTTC
CASSLSPRVGGETQYF
>TRBD2|TRBV4-1|few|TRBJ2-7
TGCGCCAGCAGCCAAGATCGGCTAGCGGGTATCGAGCAGTACTTC
CASSQDRLAGIEQYF
>-|TRBV5-1|-|TRBJ1-1
TGCGCCAGCAGCTTGGCCGGCAGCCCGAACACTGAAGCTTTCTTT
CASSLAGSPNTEAFF
>-|TRBV19|many|TRBJ1-3
TGTGCCAGTAGTATAAGGGTCTACTCTGGAAACACCATATATTTT
CASSIRVYSGNTIYF
>TRBD1|TRBV7-9|-|TRBJ1-1
TGTGCCAGCAGCTTAGGTTATAGGGGGACAGGACTGAACACTGAAGCTTTCTTT
CASSLGYRGTGLNTEAFF
>-|TRBV7-9|-|TRBJ1-1
TGTGCCAGCAGCTTAGATTCAGGGTACACTGAAGCTTTCTTT
CASSLDSGYTEAFF
>-|TRBV3-1|many|TRBJ1-3
TGTGCCAGCAGCCTCGATCACTCTGGAAACACCATATATTTT
CASSLDHSGNTIYF
>TRBD2|TRBV7-9|few|TRBJ2-7
TGTGCCAGCAGCGACCGGACTAGCGGGAGGGTCTACGAGCAGTACTTC
CASSDRTSGRVYEQYF